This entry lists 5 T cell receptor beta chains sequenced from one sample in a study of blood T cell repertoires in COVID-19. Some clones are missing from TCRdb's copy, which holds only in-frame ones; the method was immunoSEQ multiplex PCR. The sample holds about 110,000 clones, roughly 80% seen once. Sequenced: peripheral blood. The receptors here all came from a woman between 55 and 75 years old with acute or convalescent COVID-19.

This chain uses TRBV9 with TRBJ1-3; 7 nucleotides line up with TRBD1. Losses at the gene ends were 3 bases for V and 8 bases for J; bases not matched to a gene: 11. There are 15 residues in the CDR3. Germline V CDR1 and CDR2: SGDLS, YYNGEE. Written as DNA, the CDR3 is TGTGCCAGCAGCGCCGGACAGGCACCAAGTGACACCATATATTTT. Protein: CASSAGQAPSDTIYF.

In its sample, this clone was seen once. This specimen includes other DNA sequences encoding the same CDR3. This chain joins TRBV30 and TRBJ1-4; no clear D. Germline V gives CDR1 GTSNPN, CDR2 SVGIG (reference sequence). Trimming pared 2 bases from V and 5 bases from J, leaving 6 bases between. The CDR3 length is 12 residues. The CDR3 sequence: CAWSSRNEKLFF. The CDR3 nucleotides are TGTGCCTGGAGTTCCAGGAATGAAAAACTGTTTTTT.

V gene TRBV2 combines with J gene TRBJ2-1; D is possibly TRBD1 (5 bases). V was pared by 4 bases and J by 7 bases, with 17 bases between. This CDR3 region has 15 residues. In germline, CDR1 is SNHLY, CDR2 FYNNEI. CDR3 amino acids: CASSVISTVINEQFF. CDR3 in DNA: TGTGCCAGCAGTGTGATTTCGACAGTTATTAATGAGCAGTTCTTC.

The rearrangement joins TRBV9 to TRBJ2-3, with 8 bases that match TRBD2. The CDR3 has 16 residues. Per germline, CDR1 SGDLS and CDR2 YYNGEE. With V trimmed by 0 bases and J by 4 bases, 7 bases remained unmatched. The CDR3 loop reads CASSVVGRGVSDTQYF. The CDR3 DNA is TGTGCCAGCAGCGTAGTCGGGCGGGGGGTTTCAGATACGCAGTATTTT.

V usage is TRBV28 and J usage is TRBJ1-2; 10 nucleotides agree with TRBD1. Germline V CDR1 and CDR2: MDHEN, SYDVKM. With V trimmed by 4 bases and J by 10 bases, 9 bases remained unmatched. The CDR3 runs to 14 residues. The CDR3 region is CASSWRLGTGVYTF. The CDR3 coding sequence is TGTGCCAGCAGTTGGAGGCTCGGGACAGGGGTCTACACCTTC.